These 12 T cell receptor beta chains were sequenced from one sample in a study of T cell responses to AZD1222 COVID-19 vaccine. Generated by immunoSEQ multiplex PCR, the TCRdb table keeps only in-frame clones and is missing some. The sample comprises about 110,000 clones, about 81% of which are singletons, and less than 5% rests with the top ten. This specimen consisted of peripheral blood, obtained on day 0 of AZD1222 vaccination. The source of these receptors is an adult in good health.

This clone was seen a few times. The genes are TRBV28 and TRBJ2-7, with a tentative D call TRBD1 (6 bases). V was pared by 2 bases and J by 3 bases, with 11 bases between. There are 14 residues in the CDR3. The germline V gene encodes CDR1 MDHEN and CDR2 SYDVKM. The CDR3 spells CASSLQGKGYEQYF. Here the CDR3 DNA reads TGTGCCAGCAGTTTACAGGGGAAGGGCTACGAGCAGTACTTC.

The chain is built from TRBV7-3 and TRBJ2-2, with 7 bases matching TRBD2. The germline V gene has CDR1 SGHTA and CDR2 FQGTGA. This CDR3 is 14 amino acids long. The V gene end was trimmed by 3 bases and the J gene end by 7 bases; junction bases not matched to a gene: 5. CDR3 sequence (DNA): TGTGCCAGCAGCTTGACTAGGACTAGCGGGGAGCTGTTTTTT. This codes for CASSLTRTSGELFF. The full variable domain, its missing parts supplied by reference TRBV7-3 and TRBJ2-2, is GAGVSQTPSNKVTEKGKYVELRCDPISGHTALYWYRQSLGQGPEFLIYFQGTGAADDSGLPNDRFFAVRPEGSVSTLKIQRTERGDSAVYLCASSLTRTSGELFFGEGSRLTVL.

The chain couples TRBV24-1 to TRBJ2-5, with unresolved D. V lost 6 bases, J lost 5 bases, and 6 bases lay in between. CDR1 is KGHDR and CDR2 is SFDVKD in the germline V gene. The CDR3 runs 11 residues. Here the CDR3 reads CATSQLETQYF. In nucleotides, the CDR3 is TGTGCCACCAGTCAGTTGGAGACCCAGTACTTC.

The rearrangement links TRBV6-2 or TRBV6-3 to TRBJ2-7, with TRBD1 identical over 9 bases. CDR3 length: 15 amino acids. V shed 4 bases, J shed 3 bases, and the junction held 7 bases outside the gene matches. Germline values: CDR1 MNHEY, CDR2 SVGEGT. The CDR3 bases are TGTGCCAGCAGTTCCCGGACAGGGGCGAACTACGAGCAGTACTTC. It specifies CASSSRTGANYEQYF.

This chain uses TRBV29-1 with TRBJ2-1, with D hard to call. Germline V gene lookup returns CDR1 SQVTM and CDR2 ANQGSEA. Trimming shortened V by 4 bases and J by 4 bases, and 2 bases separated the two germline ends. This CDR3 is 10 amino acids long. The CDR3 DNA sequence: TGCAGCGTTGGTTACAATGAGCAGTTCTTC. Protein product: CSVGYNEQFF.

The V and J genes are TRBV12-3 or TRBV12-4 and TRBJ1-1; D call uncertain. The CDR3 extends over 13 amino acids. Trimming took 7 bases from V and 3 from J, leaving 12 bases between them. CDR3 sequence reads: CASTARRDTEAFF. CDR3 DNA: TGTGCCAGCACCGCCCGGAGGGACACTGAAGCTTTCTTT.

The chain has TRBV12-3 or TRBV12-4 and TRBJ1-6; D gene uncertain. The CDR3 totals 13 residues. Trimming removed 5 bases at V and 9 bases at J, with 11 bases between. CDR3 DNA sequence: TGTGCCAGCAGTCCCCGCCGTCCTTCACCCCTCCACTTT. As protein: CASSPRRPSPLHF.

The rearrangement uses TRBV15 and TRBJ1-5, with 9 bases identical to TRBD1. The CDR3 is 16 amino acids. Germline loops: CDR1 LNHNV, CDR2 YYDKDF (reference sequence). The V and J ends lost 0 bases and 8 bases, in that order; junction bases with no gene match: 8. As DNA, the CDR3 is TGTGCCACCAGCAGAGATATATTGACAGGGGGAAAGCCCCAGCATTTT. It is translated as CATSRDILTGGKPQHF.

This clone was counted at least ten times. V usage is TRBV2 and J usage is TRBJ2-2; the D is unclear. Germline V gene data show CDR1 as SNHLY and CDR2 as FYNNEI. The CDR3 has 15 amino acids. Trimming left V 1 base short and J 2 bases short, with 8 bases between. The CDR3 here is CASSEGQSNTGELFF. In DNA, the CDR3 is TGTGCCAGCAGTGAAGGTCAGTCCAACACCGGGGAGCTGTTTTTT.

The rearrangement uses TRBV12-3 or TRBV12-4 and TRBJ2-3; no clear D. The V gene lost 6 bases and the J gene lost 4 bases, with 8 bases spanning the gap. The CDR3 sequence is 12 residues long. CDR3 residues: CASRSAADTQYF. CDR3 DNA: TGTGCCAGCAGGTCAGCAGCAGATACGCAGTATTTT.

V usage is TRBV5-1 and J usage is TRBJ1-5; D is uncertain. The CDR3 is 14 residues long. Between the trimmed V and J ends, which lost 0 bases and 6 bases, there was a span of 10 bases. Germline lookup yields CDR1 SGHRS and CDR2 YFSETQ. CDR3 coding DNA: TGCGCCAGCAGCTTGGCCCTTAACACTCAGCCCCAGCATTTT. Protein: CASSLALNTQPQHF. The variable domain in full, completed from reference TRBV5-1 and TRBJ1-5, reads KAGVTQTPRYLIKTRGQQVTLSCSPISGHRSVSWYQQTPGQGLQFLFEYFSETQRNKGNFPGRFSGRQFSNSRSEMNVSTLELGDSALYLCASSLALNTQPQHFGDGTRLSIL.

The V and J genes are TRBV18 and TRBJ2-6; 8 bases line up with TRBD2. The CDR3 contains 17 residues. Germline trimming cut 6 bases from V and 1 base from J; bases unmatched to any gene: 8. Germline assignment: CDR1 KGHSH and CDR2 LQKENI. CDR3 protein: CASSERGPISGANVLTF. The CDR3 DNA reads TGTGCCAGCTCTGAGCGGGGGCCAATATCTGGGGCCAACGTCCTGACTTTC.